A selection of T cell receptor beta chains follows, all from one sample in a study of STAT3 mutations in large granular lymphocyte leukemia. Assay used: immunoSEQ multiplex PCR; TCRdb lists only in-frame clones, some missing. The top ten hold more than 35% of the sample, which has approximately 4,300 clones, 62% seen once. Sequenced material: PBMCs. The receptors come from a human donor with T large granular lymphocyte leukemia. Some clones in this sample may be carry-over from other donors' samples. Each CDR3 is given with its conserved first and last residue. A D gene is named only where the DNA matches it firmly. The listing skips clone size in some rows; elsewhere it reads once, few, many or a size class.

D: TRBD2; size: NA; J: TRBJ2-7; V: TRBV5-1; DNA: TGCGCCAGCAGCGCTGGGACTAACTACGAGCAGTACTTC; CDR3: CASSAGTNYEQYF
D: TRBD2; size: NA; J: TRBJ2-5; V: TRBV5-4; DNA: TGTGCCAGCAGCACTGGCGGGACTAGCGGGACCGTGGCGACCCAGTACTTC; CDR3: CASSTGGTSGTVATQYF
D: TRBD2; size: NA; J: TRBJ2-7; V: TRBV5-1; DNA: TGCGCCAGCAGCTTGGGGGCGGGAGGGCATTACGAGCAGTACTTC; CDR3: CASSLGAGGHYEQYF
D: NA; size: NA; J: TRBJ2-3; V: TRBV5-1; DNA: TGCGCCAGCAGCTTCCAGGGTGGCGGAGGAGATACGCAGTATTTT; CDR3: CASSFQGGGGDTQYF
D: NA; size: NA; J: TRBJ1-6; V: TRBV30; DNA: TGTGCCTGGAGTGTACTAGGACCGAGTCTGATCCACTTT; CDR3: CAWSVLGPSLIHF
D: TRBD2; size: NA; J: TRBJ2-1; V: TRBV5-1; DNA: TGCGCCAGCAGCTTGGATCTCGGGGGGGCGAATGAGCAGTTCTTC; CDR3: CASSLDLGGANEQFF
D: NA; size: NA; J: TRBJ2-1; V: TRBV7-7; DNA: TGTGCCAGCAGCTTGGACCCGCGGGATGAGCAGTTCTTC; CDR3: CASSLDPRDEQFF
D: NA; size: NA; J: TRBJ2-5; V: TRBV10-2; DNA: TGCGCCAGCACCCCGGGGAGGAAAGAGACCCAGTACTTC; CDR3: CASTPGRKETQYF
D: NA; size: once; J: TRBJ2-7; V: TRBV5-1; DNA: TGCGCCAGCAGCTTGGCGGTAGGGGCAGGGTCTATTTTCGAGCAGTACTTC; CDR3: CASSLAVGAGSIFEQYF
D: NA; size: few; J: TRBJ1-5; V: TRBV6-6; DNA: TGTGCCAGCAGCCCAGGGGTAACAGGTCAGCCCCAGCATTTT; CDR3: CASSPGVTGQPQHF
D: NA; size: NA; J: TRBJ1-2; V: TRBV18; DNA: TGTGCCAGCTCACCCGAGGGTAACTATGGCTACACCTTC; CDR3: CASSPEGNYGYTF
D: TRBD2; size: NA; J: TRBJ2-7; V: TRBV29-1; DNA: TGCAGCGTTGCTCCCGGGACTAGCGGATACGAGCAGTACTTC; CDR3: CSVAPGTSGYEQYF
D: NA; size: NA; J: TRBJ1-5; V: TRBV4-1; DNA: TGCGCCAGCAGCCAAACAGGGAATCAGCCCCAGCATTTT; CDR3: CASSQTGNQPQHF
D: NA; size: NA; J: TRBJ1-2; V: TRBV7-2; DNA: TGTGCCAGCAGCTCCGGGACCCATGGCTACACCTTC; CDR3: CASSSGTHGYTF
D: TRBD1; size: NA; J: TRBJ1-2; V: TRBV5-1; DNA: TGCGCCAGCAGCTTGGCGGGTGGACAGGCCGACTATGGCTACACCTTC; CDR3: CASSLAGGQADYGYTF
D: TRBD2; size: NA; J: TRBJ2-1; V: TRBV7-3; DNA: TGTGCCAGCAGCCTCGGGACTAGCCACAATGAGCAGTTCTTC; CDR3: CASSLGTSHNEQFF
D: TRBD2; size: few; J: TRBJ2-3; V: TRBV10-3; DNA: TGTGCCATCAGTGAGTCGATGGCTAGCGGAGACACAGATACGCAGTATTTT; CDR3: CAISESMASGDTDTQYF
D: NA; size: NA; J: TRBJ2-7; V: TRBV5-6; DNA: TGTGCCAGCAGCGCACTGATCGGACAGGGAGGGGACTACGAGCAGTACTTC; CDR3: CASSALIGQGGDYEQYF
D: TRBD1; size: NA; J: TRBJ2-7; V: TRBV18; DNA: TGTGCCAGCTCACCGTCACAGGGGGCTTACGAGCAGTACTTC; CDR3: CASSPSQGAYEQYF
D: NA; size: NA; J: TRBJ1-2; V: TRBV7-2; DNA: TGTGCCAGCAGCTTAGTCAATAACTATGGCTACACCTTC; CDR3: CASSLVNNYGYTF
D: TRBD2; size: NA; J: TRBJ2-3; V: TRBV18; DNA: TGTGCCAGCACTTTTAGCGGGTTAGATACGCAGTATTTT; CDR3: CASTFSGLDTQYF
D: NA; size: few; J: TRBJ1-1; V: TRBV5-1; DNA: TGCGCCAGCAGCCCTGGCGATAGGGTAGGAGGCACTGAAGCTTTCTTT; CDR3: CASSPGDRVGGTEAFF
D: TRBD2; size: NA; J: TRBJ2-7; V: TRBV5-6; DNA: TGTGCCAGCAGCTTGGAGGTACTAGCGGGCTCCTACGAGCAGTACTTC; CDR3: CASSLEVLAGSYEQYF
D: NA; size: few; J: TRBJ1-5; V: TRBV6-1; DNA: TGTGCCAGCAGTAAGGAAAATAGCAATCAGCCCCAGCATTTT; CDR3: CASSKENSNQPQHF
D: NA; size: NA; J: TRBJ2-5; V: TRBV9; DNA: TGTGCCAGCAGCGTAGGACTTTCCCAAGAGACCCAGTACTTC; CDR3: CASSVGLSQETQYF
D: TRBD1; size: medium-sized; J: TRBJ2-5; V: TRBV5-1; DNA: TGCGCCAGCAGCTTCGGGACAGTCCAAGAGACCCAGTACTTC; CDR3: CASSFGTVQETQYF
D: NA; size: NA; J: TRBJ2-1; V: TRBV7-9; DNA: TGTGCCTCAGGCGGGACTCTCTACAATGAGCAGTTCTTC; CDR3: CASGGTLYNEQFF
D: TRBD1; size: few; J: TRBJ1-5; V: TRBV6-5; DNA: TGTGCCAGCCATCGTACAGGGGTCGGCAATCAGCCCCAGCATTTT; CDR3: CASHRTGVGNQPQHF
D: TRBD1; size: NA; J: TRBJ2-7; V: TRBV6-1; DNA: TGTGCCAGCAGTGAGTCCGGGACAGGGGCCTACGAGCAGTACTTC; CDR3: CASSESGTGAYEQYF
D: NA; size: few; J: TRBJ1-3; V: TRBV5-4; DNA: TGTGCCAGCAGCATTAGTCCAGGGACTGGAAACACCATATATTTT; CDR3: CASSISPGTGNTIYF
D: NA; size: NA; J: TRBJ1-1; V: TRBV27; DNA: TGTGCCAGCAGTCCCGGGGCCGGCGGGGACACTGAAGCTTTCTTT; CDR3: CASSPGAGGDTEAFF
D: NA; size: few; J: TRBJ1-2; V: TRBV5-1; DNA: TGCGCCAGCAGCAGGGTTGAGGACTATGGCTACACCTTC; CDR3: CASSRVEDYGYTF
D: TRBD1; size: NA; J: TRBJ1-2; V: TRBV2; DNA: TGTGCCAGTCCTCATGACAGGGAACGACTGGTTCCTGTCTATGGCTACACCTTC; CDR3: CASPHDRERLVPVYGYTF
D: NA; size: NA; J: TRBJ1-6; V: TRBV6-5; DNA: TGTGCCAGCAGTTCCTCAGGGGTTCGGAATTCACCCCTCCACTTT; CDR3: CASSSSGVRNSPLHF
D: NA; size: few; J: TRBJ2-3; V: TRBV6-5; DNA: TGTGCCAGCCGCCTGACGGGGACAGATACGCAGTATTTT; CDR3: CASRLTGTDTQYF
D: NA; size: once; J: TRBJ1-4; V: TRBV29-1; DNA: TGCAGCGTTGAAGGGGGGGAGAGAAAACTGTTTTTT; CDR3: CSVEGGERKLFF
D: NA; size: once; J: TRBJ2-1; V: TRBV5-4; DNA: TGTGCCAGCAGCCCGGCCCACTACAATGAGCAGTTCTTC; CDR3: CASSPAHYNEQFF
D: TRBD1; size: NA; J: TRBJ1-2; V: TRBV29-1; DNA: TGCAGCGTTGGGGGGACAGTGAGAGGCTACACCTTC; CDR3: CSVGGTVRGYTF